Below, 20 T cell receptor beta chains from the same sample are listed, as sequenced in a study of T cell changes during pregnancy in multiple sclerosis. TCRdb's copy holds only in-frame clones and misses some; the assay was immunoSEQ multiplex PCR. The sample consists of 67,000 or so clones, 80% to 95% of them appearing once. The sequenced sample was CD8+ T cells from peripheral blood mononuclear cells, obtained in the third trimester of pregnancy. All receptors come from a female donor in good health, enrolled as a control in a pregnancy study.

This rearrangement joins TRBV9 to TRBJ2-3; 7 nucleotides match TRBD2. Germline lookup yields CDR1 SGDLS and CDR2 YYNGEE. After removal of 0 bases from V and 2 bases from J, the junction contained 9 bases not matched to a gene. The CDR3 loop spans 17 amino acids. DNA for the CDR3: TGTGCCAGCAGCGTAGCTACGGGACTAACCTTCACAGATACGCAGTATTTT. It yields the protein CASSVATGLTFTDTQYF. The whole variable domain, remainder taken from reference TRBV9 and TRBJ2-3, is DSGVTQTPKHLITATGQRVTLRCSPRSGDLSVYWYQQSLDQGLQFLIQYYNGEERAKGNILERFSAQQFPDLHSELNLSSLELGDSALYFCASSVATGLTFTDTQYFGPGTRLTVL.

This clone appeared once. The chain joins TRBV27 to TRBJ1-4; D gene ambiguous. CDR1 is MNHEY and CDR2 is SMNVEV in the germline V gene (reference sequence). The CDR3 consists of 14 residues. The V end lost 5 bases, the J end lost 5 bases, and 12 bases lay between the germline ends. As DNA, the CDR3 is TGTGCCAGCAGTGGCGGGTCCCGAAATGAAAAACTGTTTTTT. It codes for CASSGGSRNEKLFF.

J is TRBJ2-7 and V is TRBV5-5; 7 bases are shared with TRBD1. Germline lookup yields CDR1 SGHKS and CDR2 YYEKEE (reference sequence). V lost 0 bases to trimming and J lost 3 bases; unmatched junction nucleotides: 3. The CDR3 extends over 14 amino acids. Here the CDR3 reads CASSLVAGGYEQYF. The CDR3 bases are TGTGCCAGCAGCTTGGTGGCAGGGGGCTACGAGCAGTACTTC.

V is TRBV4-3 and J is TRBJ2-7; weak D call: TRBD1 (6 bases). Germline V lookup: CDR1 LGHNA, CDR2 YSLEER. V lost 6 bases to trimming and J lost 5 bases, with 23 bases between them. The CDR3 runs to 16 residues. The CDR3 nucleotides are TGCGCCAGCAGTCCTGGACGGAGCAACGCAGGGGACGAGCAGTACTTC. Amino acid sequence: CASSPGRSNAGDEQYF.

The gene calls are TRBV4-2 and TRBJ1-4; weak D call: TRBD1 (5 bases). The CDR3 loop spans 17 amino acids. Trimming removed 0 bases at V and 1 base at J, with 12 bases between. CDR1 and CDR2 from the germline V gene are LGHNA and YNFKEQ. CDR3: CASSQELTGGTNEKLFF. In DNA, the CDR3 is TGTGCCAGCAGCCAAGAGTTGACGGGGGGAACTAATGAAAAACTGTTTTTT.

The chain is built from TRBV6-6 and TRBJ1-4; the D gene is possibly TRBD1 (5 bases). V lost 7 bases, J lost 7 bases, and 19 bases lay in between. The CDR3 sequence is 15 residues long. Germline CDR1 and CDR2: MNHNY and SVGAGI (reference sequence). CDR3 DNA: TGTGCCAGCACCCAATGGGGGGGGGTAGGTGAAAAACTGTTTTTT. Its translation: CASTQWGGVGEKLFF.

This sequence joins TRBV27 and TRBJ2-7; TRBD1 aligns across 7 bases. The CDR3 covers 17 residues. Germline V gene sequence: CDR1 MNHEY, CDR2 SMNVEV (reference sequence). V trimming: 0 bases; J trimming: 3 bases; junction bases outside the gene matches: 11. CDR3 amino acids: CASSLSLQGVGLYEQYF. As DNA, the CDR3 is TGTGCCAGCAGTTTATCCTTGCAGGGGGTAGGGCTCTACGAGCAGTACTTC.

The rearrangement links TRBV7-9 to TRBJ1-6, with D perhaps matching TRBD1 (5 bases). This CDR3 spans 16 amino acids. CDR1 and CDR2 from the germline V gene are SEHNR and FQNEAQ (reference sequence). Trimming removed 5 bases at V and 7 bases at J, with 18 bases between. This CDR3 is CASSPLMGEVNSPLHF. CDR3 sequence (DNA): TGTGCCAGCAGCCCCTTAATGGGGGAGGTAAATTCACCCCTCCACTTT.

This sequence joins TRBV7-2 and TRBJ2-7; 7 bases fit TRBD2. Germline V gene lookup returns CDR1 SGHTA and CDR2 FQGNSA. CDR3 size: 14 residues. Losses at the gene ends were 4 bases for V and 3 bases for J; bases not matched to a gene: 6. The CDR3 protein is CASSSGGYVYEQYF. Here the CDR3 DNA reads TGTGCCAGCAGCTCCGGGGGGTATGTCTACGAGCAGTACTTC.

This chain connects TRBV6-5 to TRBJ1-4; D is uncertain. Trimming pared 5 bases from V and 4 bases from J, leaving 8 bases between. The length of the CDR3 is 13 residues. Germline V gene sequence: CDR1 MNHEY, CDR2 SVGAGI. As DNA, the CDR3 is TGTGCCAGCAGTACAAACAGTAATGAAAAACTGTTTTTT. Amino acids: CASSTNSNEKLFF.

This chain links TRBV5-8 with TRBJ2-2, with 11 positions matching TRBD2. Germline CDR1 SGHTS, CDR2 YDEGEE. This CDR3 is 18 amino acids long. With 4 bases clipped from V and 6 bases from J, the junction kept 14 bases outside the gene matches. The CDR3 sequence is CASSPGPLLAGGSGELFF. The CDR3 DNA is TGTGCCAGCAGCCCCGGACCCCTCCTAGCGGGGGGCTCCGGGGAGCTGTTTTTT. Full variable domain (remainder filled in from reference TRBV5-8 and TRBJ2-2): EAGVTQSPTHLIKTRGQQATLRCSPISGHTSVYWYQQALGLGLQFLLWYDEGEERNRGNFPPRFSGRQFPNYSSELNVNALELEDSALYLCASSPGPLLAGGSGELFFGEGSRLTVL.

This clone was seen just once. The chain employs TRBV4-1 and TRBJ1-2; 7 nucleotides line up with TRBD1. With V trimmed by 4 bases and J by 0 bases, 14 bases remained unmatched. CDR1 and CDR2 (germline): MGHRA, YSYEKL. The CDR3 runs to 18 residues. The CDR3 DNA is TGCGCCAGCAGCCCGGTTACCGGGACAGCCATCTCTAACTATGGCTACACCTTC. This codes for CASSPVTGTAISNYGYTF.

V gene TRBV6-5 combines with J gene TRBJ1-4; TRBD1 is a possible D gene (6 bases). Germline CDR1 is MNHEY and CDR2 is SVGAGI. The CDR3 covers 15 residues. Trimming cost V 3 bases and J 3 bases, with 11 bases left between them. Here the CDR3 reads CASSYGTPSNEKLFF. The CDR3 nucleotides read TGTGCCAGCAGTTATGGGACACCGTCTAATGAAAAACTGTTTTTT.

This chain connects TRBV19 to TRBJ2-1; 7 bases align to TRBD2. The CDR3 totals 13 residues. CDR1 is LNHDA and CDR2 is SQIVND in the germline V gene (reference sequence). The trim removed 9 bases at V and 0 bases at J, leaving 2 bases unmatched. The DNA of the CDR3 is TGTGCCAGCTCTAGCGGCTCCTACAATGAGCAGTTCTTC. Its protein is CASSSGSYNEQFF.

DNA for the CDR3: TGTGCCAGCAGCTTGGGGGAGTCGAATAGCGGGGGAGGGCAGTATTTT. Its translation: CASSLGESNSGGGQYF. This chain links TRBV5-6 with TRBJ2-3; 9 bases match TRBD2. The germline V gene has CDR1 SGHDT and CDR2 YYEEEE. The CDR3 sequence is 16 residues long. Germline trimming cut 0 bases from V and 11 bases from J; bases unmatched to any gene: 13.

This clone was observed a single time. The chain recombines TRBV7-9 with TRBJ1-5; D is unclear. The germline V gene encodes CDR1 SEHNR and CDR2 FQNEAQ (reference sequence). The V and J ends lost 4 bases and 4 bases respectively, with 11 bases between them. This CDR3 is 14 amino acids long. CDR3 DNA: TGTGCCAGCAGCTCCTCTTTACTAAATCAGCCCCAGCATTTT. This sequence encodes CASSSSLLNQPQHF.

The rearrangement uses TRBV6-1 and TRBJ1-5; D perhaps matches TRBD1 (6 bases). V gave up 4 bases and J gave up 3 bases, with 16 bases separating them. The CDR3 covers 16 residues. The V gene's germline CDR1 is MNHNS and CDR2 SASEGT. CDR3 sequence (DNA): TGTGCCAGCAGTGGCAACAGGGACCGGAACAATCAGCCCCAGCATTTT. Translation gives CASSGNRDRNNQPQHF.

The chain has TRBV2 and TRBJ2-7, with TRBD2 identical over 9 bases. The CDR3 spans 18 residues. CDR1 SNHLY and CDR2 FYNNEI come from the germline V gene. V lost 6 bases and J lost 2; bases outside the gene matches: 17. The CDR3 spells CASSVSGGLLEGTYEQYF. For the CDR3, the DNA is TGTGCCAGCAGCGTTAGCGGGGGTCTCCTAGAAGGCACCTACGAGCAGTACTTC.

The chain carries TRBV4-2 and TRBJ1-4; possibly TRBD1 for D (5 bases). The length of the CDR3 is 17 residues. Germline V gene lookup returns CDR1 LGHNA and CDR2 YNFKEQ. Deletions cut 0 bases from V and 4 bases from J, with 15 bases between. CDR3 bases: TGTGCCAGCAGCCAAGAAGCCGGGGGGAATGGTAATGAAAAACTGTTTTTT. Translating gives CASSQEAGGNGNEKLFF.

CDR3 coding DNA: TGTGCCAGCAGCCAGACGACAGGGGATGTAAATCAGCCCCAGCATTTT. Protein product: CASSQTTGDVNQPQHF. This chain uses TRBV4-2 with TRBJ1-5, with TRBD1 matching 8 bases. The CDR3 covers 16 residues. The trim removed 3 bases at V and 4 bases at J, leaving 8 bases unmatched. Germline V gene sequence: CDR1 LGHNA, CDR2 YNFKEQ.